This TCR beta chain was profiled in a study of patients and donors after allogeneic stem cell transplantation. TCRdb used MiXCR to reprocess the RT-PCR reads, holding one entry per CDR3 protein. This sample has about 90,000 distinct CDR3 sequences, with under 50% found just once. This CDR3 has 16 residues. The trim removed 2 bases at V and 7 bases at J, leaving 6 bases unmatched. CDR1 and CDR2 from the germline V gene are SGHRS and YFSETQ. This chain links TRBV5-1 with TRBJ2-1; TRBD2 matches at 13 bases. This TCR derives from a human donor who was either an allogeneic HSCT recipient or a stem cell or donor lymphocyte infusion donor (not recorded which). It is not recorded whose cells these are; they may come from a transplant donor. Sequenced: blood, either unsorted or a sorted T cell fraction (not recorded which). CDR3 nucleotide sequence: TGCGCCAGCAGCTTACGACTAGCGGGAGGTCTGAATGAGCAGTTCTTC. This codes for CASSLRLAGGLNEQFF.